The clone carrying this T cell receptor beta chain has more than one count but fewer than ten. Its antigen is unknown. This sample was included in a study of cytomegalovirus exposure and HLA in healthy donors. The PCR had 60 Vbeta and 13 Jbeta primers. Some clones are missing from TCRdb's copy, which holds only in-frame ones; the method was immunoSEQ multiplex PCR. The sample contains 130,000 to 150,000 clones, around 80% of which appear only once. Study-wide results and caveats: Earlier results showed most TCR beta V segments being productive about 87% or about 30% of the time. What TCR beta sequences reportedly achieved was accurate prediction of HLA-A and HLA-B alleles in most subjects. Evidence from a later analysis indicated that most CMV-associated TCR beta chains looked HLA-restricted.

The CDR3 totals 16 residues. The sample taken for sequencing was PBMCs. V is TRBV7-5 and J is TRBJ1-4; the table gives TRBD1 as D, unverified against the DNA. TRBV7-5 is shown as a pseudogene. The TCR sequence derives from a man aged 40-49 years in good health and CMV-seropositive. Written as DNA, the CDR3 is TGTGCCAGAAGCTCCGGGACAGGTCGAGCTAATGAAAAACTGTTTTTT. Residues: CARSSGTGRANEKLFF.